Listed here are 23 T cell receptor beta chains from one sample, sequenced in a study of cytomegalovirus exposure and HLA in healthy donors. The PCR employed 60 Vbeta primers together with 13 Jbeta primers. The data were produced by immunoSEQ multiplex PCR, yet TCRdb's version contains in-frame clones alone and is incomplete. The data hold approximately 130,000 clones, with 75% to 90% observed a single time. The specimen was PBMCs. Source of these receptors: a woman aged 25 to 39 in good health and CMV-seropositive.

The CDR3 DNA reads as TGTGCCAGCAGTTCCTACAGGGGGGAAGATAATTCACCCCTCCACTTT. Translation gives CASSSYRGEDNSPLHF. The chain carries TRBV28 and TRBJ1-6; TRBD1 aligns across 8 bases. Germline V gives CDR1 MDHEN, CDR2 SYDVKM. V gave up 4 bases and J gave up 5 bases; unmatched junction bases: 7. The length of the CDR3 is 16 residues.

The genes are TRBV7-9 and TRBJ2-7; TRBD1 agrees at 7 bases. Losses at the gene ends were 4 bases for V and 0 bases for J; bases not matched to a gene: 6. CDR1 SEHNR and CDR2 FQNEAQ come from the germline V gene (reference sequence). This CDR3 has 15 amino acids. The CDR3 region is CASSSDRPPSYEQYF. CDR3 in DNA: TGTGCCAGCAGCTCGGACAGGCCTCCCTCCTACGAGCAGTACTTC. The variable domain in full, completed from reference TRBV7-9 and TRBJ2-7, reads DTGVSQNPRHKITKRGQNVTFRCDPISEHNRLYWYRQTLGQGPEFLTYFQNEAQLEKSRLLSDRFSAERPKGSFSTLEIQRTEQGDSAMYLCASSSDRPPSYEQYFGPGTRLTVT.

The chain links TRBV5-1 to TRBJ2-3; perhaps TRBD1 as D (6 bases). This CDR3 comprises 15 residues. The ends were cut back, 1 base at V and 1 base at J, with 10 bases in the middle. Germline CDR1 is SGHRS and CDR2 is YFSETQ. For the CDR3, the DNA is TGCGCCAGCAGCTTGAACAGGGTTGGCACAGATACGCAGTATTTT. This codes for CASSLNRVGTDTQYF.

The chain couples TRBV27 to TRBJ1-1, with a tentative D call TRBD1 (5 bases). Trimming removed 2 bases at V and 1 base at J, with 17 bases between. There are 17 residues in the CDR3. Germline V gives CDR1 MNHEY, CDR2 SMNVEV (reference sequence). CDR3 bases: TGTGCCAGCAGTTTAGGTGCAGGGACGGGGGGGAACACTGAAGCTTTCTTT. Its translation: CASSLGAGTGGNTEAFF.

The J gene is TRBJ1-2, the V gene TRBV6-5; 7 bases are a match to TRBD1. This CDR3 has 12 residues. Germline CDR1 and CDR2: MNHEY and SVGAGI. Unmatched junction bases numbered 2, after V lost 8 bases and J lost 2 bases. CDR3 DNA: TGTGCCAGCCTGACAGGGAACTATGGCTACACCTTC. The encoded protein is CASLTGNYGYTF.

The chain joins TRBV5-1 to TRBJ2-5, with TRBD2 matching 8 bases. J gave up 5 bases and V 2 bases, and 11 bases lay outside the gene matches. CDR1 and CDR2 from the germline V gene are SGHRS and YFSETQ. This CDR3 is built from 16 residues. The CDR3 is CASSFSGTPSGETQYF. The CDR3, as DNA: TGCGCCAGCAGCTTTAGCGGGACGCCCTCGGGCGAGACCCAGTACTTC.

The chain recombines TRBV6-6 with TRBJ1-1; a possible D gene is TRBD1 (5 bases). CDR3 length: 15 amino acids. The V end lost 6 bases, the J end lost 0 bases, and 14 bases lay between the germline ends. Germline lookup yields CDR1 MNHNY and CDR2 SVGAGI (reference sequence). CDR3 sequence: CASSLTDRMNTEAFF. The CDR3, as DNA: TGTGCCAGCAGCCTCACCGACAGAATGAACACTGAAGCTTTCTTT.

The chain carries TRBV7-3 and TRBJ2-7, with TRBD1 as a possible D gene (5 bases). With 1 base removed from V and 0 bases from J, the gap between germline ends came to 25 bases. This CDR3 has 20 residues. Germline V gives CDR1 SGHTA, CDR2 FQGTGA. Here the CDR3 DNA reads TGTGCCAGCAGCTTAAGGTCTGGACAAACTCTCTCCTCTAGCTCCTACGAGCAGTACTTC. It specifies CASSLRSGQTLSSSSYEQYF.

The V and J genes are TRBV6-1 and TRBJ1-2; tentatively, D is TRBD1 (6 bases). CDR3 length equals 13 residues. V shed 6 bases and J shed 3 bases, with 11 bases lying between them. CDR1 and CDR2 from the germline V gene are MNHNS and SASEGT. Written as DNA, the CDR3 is TGTGCCAGCAGGGACCAGGGGTACTATGGCTACACCTTC. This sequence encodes CASRDQGYYGYTF.

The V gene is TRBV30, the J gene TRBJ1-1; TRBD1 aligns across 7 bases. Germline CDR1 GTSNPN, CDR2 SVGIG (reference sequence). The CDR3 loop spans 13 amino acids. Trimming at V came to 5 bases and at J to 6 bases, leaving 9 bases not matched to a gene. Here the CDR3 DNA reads TGTGCCTGGGACTACGGACAGGCCGCTGAAGCTTTCTTT. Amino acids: CAWDYGQAAEAFF.

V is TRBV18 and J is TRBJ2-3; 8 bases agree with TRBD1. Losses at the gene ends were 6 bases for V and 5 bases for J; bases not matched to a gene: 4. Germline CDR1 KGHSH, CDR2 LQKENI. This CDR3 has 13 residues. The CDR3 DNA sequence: TGTGCCAGCTCGCAACAGGGGGTAGATACGCAGTATTTT. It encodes CASSQQGVDTQYF.

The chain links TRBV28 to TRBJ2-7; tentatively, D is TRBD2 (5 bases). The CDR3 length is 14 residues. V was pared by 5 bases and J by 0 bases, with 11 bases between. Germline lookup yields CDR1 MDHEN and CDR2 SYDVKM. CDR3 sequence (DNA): TGTGCCAGCAGTCTGACGGGGTTCTCCTACGAGCAGTACTTC. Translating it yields CASSLTGFSYEQYF. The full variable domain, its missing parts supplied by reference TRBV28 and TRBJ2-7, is DVKVTQSSRYLVKRTGEKVFLECVQDMDHENMFWYRQDPGLGLRLIYFSYDVKMKEKGDIPEGYSVSREKKERFSLILESASTNQTSMYLCASSLTGFSYEQYFGPGTRLTVT.

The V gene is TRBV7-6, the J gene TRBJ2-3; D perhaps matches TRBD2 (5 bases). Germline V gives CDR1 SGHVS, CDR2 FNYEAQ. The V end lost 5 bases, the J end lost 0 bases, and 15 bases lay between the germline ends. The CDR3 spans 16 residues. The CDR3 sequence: CASSHPPGTSTDTQYF. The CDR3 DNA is TGTGCCAGCAGCCACCCACCGGGAACTAGCACAGATACGCAGTATTTT.

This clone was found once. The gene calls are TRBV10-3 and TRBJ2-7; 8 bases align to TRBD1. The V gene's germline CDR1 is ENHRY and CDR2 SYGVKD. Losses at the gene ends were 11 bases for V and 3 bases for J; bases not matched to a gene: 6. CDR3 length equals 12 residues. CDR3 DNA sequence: TGTGCCGTTCGGGGACAGGACTACGAGCAGTACTTC. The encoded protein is CAVRGQDYEQYF.

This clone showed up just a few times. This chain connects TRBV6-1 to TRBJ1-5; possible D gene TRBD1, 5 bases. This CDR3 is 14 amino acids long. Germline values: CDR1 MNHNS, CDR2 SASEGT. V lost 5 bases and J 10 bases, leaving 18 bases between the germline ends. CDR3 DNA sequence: TGTGCCAGCAGTCGGGACTGGGCTCAGGGTCCCCAGCATTTT. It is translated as CASSRDWAQGPQHF.

The CDR3 coding sequence is TGTGCCAGCAGTGAAAGAGGGACTAGCGGGAGTAGGGGTAGAAAAAACATTCAGTACTTC. It is translated as CASSERGTSGSRGRKNIQYF. V usage is TRBV2 and J usage is TRBJ2-4; 14 bases are shared with TRBD2. Germline CDR1 reads SNHLY; CDR2 reads FYNNEI. The CDR3 has 20 amino acids. V was clipped by 2 bases and J by 4 bases; unmatched bases: 13.

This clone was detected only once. CDR3 coding DNA: TGTGCCAGCAGCCCACCCCCGGGGGAAGGGAATGAGCAGTTCTTC. As protein: CASSPPPGEGNEQFF. This chain connects TRBV7-3 to TRBJ2-1, with D tentatively TRBD2 (6 bases). Per the germline V gene, CDR1 is SGHTA and CDR2 is FQGTGA. V lost 5 bases and J lost 7, with 18 bases in between. The CDR3 extends over 15 amino acids.

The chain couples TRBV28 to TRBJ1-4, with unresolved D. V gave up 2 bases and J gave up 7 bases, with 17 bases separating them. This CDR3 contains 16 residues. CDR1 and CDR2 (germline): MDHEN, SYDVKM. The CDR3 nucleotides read TGTGCCAGCAGTTTAGGCCGGTCGCCAGGCTTTGAAAAACTGTTTTTT. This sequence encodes CASSLGRSPGFEKLFF.

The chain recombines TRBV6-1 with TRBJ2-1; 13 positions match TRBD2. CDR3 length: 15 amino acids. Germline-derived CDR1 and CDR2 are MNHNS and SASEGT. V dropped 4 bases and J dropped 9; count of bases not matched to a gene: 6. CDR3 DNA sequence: TGTGCCAGCAGTGCGGGACTAGCGGGAAGGGGTGAGCAGTTCTTC. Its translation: CASSAGLAGRGEQFF.

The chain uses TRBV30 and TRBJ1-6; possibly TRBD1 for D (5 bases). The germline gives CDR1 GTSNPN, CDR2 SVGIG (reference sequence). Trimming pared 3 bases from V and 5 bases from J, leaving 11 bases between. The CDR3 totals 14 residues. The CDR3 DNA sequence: TGTGCCTGGAGCACAACAGGAGATAATTCACCCCTCCACTTT. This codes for CAWSTTGDNSPLHF.

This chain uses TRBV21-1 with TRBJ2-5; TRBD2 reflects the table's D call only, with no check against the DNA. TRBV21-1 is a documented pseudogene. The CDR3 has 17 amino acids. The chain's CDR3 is CASSLFGERGGGWTQYF. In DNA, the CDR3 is TGTGCCAGCAGCCTCTTCGGGGAGAGGGGGGGCGGGTGGACCCAGTACTTC.

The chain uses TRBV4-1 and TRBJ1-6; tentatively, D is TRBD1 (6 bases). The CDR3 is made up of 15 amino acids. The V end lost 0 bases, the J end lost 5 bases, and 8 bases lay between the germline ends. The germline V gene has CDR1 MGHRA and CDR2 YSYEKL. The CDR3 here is CASSQDRTDNSPLHF. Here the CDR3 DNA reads TGCGCCAGCAGCCAAGACAGGACAGATAATTCACCCCTCCACTTT.

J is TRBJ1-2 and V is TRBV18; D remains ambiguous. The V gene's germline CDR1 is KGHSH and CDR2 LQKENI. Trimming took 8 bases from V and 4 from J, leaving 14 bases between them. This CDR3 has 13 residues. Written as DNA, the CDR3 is TGTGCCAGCCGTGAAACCTTGAGCTATGGCTACACCTTC. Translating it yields CASRETLSYGYTF.